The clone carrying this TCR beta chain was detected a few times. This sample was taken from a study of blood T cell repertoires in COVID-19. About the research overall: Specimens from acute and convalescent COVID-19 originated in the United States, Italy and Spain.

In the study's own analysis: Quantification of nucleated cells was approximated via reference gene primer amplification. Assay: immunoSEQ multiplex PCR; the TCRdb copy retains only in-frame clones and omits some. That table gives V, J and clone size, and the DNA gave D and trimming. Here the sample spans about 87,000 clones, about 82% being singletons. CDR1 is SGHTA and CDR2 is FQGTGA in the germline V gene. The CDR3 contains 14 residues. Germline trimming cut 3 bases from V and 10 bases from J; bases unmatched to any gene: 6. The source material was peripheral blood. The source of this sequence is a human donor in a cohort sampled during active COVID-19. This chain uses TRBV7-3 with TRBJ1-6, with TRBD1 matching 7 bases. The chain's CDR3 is CASSLTGRGSPLHF. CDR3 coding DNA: TGTGCCAGCAGCTTGACAGGGAGAGGATCACCCCTCCACTTT.